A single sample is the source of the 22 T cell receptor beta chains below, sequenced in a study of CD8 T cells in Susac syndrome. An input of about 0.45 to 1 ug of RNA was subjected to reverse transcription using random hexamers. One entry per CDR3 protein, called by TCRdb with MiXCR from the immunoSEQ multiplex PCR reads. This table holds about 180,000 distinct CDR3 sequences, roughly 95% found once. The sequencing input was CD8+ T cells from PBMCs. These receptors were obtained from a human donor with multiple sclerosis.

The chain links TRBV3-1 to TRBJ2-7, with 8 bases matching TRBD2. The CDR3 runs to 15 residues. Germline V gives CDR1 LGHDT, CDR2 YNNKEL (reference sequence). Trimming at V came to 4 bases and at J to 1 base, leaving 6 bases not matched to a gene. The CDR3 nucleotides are TGTGCCAGCAGCCCCCGGGAGGGAAGATCCTACGAGCAGTACTTC. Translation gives CASSPREGRSYEQYF.

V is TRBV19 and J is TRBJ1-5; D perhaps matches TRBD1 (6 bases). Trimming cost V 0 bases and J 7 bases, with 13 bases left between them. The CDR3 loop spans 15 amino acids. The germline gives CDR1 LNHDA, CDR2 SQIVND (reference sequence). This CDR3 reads CASSIDGGARQPQHF. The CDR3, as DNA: TGTGCCAGTAGTATAGATGGGGGCGCGAGACAGCCCCAGCATTTT.

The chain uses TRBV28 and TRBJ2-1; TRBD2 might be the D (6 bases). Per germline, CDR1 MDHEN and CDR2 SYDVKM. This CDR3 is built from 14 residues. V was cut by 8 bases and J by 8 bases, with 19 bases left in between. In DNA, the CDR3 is TGTGCCAGCCAGTCCGGGAGCCTAATGGATGAGCAGTTCTTC. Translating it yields CASQSGSLMDEQFF.

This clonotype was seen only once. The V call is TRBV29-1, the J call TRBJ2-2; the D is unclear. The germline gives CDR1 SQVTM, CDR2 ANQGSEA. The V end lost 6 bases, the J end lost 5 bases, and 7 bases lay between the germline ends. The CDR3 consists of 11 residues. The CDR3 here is CSVTETGELFF. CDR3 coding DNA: TGCAGCGTGACGGAAACCGGGGAGCTGTTTTTT.

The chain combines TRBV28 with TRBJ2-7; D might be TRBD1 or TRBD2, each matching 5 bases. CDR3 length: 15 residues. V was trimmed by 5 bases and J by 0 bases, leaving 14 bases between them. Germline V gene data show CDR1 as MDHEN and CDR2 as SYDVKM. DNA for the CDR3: TGTGCCAGCAGTCCCCCCGGGGCCCCCTCCTACGAGCAGTACTTC. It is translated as CASSPPGAPSYEQYF.

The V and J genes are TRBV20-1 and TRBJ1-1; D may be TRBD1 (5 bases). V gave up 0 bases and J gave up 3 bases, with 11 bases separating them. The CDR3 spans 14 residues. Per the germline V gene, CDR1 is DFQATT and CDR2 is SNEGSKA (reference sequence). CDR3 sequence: CSARDWRGYTEAFF. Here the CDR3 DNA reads TGCAGTGCTAGAGATTGGCGGGGGTACACTGAAGCTTTCTTT.

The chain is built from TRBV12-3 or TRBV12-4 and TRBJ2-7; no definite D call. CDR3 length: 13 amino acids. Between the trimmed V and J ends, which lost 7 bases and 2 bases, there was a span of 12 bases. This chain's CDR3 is CASTKGLTYEQYF. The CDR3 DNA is TGTGCCAGCACAAAGGGCCTCACCTACGAGCAGTACTTC.

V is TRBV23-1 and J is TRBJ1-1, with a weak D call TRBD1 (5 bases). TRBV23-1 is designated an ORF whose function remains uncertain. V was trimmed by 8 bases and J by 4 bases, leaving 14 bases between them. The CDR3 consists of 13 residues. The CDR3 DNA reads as TGCGCCAGCGGTGGGGGATTCAGCACTGAAGCTTTCTTT. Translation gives CASGGGFSTEAFF.

The CDR3 sequence: CASSLPPGQGVLDEQFF. The CDR3 nucleotides are TGTGCCAGCAGTTTACCTCCGGGACAGGGGGTTCTCGATGAGCAGTTCTTC. The chain joins TRBV6-5 to TRBJ2-1; 11 nucleotides align to TRBD1. In germline, CDR1 is MNHEY, CDR2 SVGAGI. The V gene end was trimmed by 4 bases and the J gene end by 8 bases; junction bases not matched to a gene: 13. CDR3 length equals 17 residues.

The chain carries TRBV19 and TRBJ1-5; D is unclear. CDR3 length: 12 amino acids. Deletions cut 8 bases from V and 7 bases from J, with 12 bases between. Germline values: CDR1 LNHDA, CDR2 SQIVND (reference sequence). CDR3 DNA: TGTGCCAGTGCGCCCGGGTACCAGCCCCAGCATTTT. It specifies CASAPGYQPQHF.

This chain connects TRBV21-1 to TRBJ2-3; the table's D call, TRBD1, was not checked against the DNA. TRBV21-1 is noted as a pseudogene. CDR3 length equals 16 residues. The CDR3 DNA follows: TGTGCCAGCAGCAAAGGAGCCGGCGCCTCCACAGATACGCAGTATTTT. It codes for CASSKGAGASTDTQYF.

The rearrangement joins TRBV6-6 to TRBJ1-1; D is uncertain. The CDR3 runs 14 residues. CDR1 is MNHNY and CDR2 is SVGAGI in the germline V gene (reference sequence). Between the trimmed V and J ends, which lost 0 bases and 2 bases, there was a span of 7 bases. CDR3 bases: TGTGCCAGCAGTTACTCACGGGAAAACACTGAAGCTTTCTTT. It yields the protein CASSYSRENTEAFF.

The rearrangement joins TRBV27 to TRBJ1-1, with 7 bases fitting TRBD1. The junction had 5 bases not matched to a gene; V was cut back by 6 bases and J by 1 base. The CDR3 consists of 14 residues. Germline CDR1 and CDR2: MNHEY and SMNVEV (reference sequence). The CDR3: CASSPRGSNTEAFF. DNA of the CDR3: TGTGCCAGCAGCCCCAGGGGGTCGAACACTGAAGCTTTCTTT.

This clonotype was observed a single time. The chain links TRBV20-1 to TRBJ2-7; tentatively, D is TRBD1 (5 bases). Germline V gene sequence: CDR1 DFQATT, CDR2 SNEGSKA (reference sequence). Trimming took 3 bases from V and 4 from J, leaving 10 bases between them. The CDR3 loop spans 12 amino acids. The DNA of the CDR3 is TGCAGTGCTAGGACAGTTTCTTACGAGCAGTACTTC. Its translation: CSARTVSYEQYF.

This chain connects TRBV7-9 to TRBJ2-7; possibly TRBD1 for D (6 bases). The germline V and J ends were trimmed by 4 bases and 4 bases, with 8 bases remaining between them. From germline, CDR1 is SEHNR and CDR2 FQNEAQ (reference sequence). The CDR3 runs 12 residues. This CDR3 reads CASSSDRYEQYF. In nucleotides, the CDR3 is TGTGCCAGCAGCTCCGACAGGTACGAGCAGTACTTC.

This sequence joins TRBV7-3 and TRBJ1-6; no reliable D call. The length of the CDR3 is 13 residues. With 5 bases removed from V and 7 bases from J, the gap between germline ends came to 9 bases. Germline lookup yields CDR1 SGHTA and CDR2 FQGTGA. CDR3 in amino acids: CASSPVRNSPLHF. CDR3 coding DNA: TGTGCCAGCAGCCCCGTGCGAAATTCACCCCTCCACTTT. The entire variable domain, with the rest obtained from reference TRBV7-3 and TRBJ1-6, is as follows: GAGVSQTPSNKVTEKGKYVELRCDPISGHTALYWYRQSLGQGPEFLIYFQGTGAADDSGLPNDRFFAVRPEGSVSTLKIQRTERGDSAVYLCASSPVRNSPLHFGNGTRLTVT.

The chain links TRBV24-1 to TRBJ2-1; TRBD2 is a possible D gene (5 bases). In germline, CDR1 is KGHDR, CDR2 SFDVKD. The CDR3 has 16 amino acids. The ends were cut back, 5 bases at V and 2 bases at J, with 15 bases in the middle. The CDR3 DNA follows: TGTGCCACCAGTGCAGAGGGCGGCGGACCCTACAATGAGCAGTTCTTC. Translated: CATSAEGGGPYNEQFF.

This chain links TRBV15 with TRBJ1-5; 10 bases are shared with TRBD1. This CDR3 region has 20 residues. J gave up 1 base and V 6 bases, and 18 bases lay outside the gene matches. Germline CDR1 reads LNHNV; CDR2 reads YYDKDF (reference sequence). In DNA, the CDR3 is TGTGCCACCAGACCGATCGGGCTGGGACAGGGGTTAATCAGCAATCAGCCCCAGCATTTT. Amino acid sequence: CATRPIGLGQGLISNQPQHF.

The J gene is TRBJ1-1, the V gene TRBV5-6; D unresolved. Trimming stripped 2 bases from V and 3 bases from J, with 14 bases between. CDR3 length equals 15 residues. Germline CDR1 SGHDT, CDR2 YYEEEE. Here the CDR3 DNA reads TGTGCCAGCAGCTTCGAGTTCACGGGGTACACTGAAGCTTTCTTT. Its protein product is CASSFEFTGYTEAFF.

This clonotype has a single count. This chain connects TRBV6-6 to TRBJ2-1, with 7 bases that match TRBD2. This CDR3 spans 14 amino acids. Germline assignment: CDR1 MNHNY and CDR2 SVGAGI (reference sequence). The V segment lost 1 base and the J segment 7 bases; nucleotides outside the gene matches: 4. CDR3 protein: CASSYWGGLNEQFF. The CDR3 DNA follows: TGTGCCAGCAGTTACTGGGGAGGGTTGAATGAGCAGTTCTTC.

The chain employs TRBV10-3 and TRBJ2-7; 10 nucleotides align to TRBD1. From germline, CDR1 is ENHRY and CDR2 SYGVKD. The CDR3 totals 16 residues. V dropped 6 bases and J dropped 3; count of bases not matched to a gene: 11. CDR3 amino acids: CAIRAVLGQGYYEQYF. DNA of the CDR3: TGTGCCATCAGGGCTGTACTGGGACAGGGGTACTACGAGCAGTACTTC.

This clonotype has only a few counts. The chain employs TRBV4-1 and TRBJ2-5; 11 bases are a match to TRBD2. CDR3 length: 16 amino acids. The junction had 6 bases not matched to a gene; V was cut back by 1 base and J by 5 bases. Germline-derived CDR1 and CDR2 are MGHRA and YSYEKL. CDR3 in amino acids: CASSQAGLAGGETQYF. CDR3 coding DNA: TGCGCCAGCAGCCAAGCCGGACTAGCGGGCGGGGAGACCCAGTACTTC.